This T cell receptor beta chain was retrieved from a study of T cell repertoires in cytomegalovirus infection. Study at large: Matching HLA type and CMV infection were both indicated by public TCR beta signatures.

Each CDR3 protein gets one entry after TCRdb re-called the reads with MiXCR. The profile covers about 330,000 distinct CDR3 sequences, with roughly 34% appearing a single time and approximately 15% taken by the ten largest. This clonotype has more than one count but fewer than ten. The antigen is not known. The germline V gene has CDR1 ENHRY and CDR2 SYGVKD. CDR3 length: 15 residues. The V and J ends lost 6 bases and 3 bases, in that order; junction bases with no gene match: 9. The clonotype originates from a human donor in good health (CMV status not recorded). Some clones in this sample may be carry-over from other donors' samples. The chain employs TRBV10-3 and TRBJ2-3, with 7 bases matching TRBD2. This specimen consisted of cultured PBMCs, obtained from culture after CMV antigen stimulation. The CDR3 loop is CAISGLAGETDTQYF. The CDR3 DNA follows: TGTGCCATCAGCGGCTTGGCGGGAGAGACAGATACGCAGTATTTT.